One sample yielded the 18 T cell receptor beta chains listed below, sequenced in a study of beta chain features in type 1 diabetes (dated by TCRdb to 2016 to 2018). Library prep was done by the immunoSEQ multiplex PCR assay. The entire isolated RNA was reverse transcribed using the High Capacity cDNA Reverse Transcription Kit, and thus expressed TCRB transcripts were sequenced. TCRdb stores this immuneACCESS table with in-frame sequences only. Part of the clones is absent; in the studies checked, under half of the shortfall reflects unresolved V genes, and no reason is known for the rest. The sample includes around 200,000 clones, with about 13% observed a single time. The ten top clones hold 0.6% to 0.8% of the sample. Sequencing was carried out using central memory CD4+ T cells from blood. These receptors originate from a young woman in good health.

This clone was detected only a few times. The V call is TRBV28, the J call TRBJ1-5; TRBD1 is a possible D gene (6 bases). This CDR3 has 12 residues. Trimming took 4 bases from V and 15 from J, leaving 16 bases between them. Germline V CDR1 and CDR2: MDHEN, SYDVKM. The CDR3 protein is CASSYGPGDGHF. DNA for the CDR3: TGTGCCAGCAGTTACGGACCAGGGGACGGGCATTTT.

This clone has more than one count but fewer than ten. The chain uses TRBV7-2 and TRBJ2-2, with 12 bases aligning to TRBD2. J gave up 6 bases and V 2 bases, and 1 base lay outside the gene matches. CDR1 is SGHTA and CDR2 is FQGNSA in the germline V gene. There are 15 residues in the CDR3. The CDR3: CASSLLAGGPGELFF. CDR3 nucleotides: TGTGCCAGCAGCTTACTAGCGGGAGGGCCCGGGGAGCTGTTTTTT.

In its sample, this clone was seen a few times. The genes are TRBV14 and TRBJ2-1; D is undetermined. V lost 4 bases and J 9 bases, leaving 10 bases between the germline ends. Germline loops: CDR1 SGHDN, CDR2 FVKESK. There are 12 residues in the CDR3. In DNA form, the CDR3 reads TGTGCCAGCAGCCGTCGCGGATTTGAGCAGTTCTTC. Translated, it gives CASSRRGFEQFF.

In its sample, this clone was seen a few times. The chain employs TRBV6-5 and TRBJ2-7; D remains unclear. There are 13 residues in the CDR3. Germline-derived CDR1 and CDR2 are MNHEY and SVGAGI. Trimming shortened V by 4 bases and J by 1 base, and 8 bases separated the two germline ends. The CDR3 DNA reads TGTGCCAGCAGTTCCAGAATTTCCTACGAGCAGTACTTC. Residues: CASSSRISYEQYF.

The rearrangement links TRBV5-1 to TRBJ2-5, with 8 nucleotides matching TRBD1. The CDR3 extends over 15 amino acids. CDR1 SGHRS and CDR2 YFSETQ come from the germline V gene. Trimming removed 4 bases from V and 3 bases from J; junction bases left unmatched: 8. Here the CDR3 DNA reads TGCGCCAGCAGCAGGACCGGGACAGGAAAAGAGACCCAGTACTTC. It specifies CASSRTGTGKETQYF.

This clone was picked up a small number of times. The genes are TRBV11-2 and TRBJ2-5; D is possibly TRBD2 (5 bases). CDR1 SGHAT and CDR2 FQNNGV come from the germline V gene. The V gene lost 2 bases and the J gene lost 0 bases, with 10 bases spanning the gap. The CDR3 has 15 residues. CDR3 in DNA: TGTGCCAGCAGCTTATCGAGGGTTTACCAAGAGACCCAGTACTTC. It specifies CASSLSRVYQETQYF.

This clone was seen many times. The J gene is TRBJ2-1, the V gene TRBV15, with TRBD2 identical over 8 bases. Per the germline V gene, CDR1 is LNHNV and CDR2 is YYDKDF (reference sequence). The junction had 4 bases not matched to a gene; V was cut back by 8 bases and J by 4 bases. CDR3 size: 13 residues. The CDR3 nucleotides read TGTGCCACCGGGATAGCGGGGTACAATGAGCAGTTCTTC. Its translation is CATGIAGYNEQFF.

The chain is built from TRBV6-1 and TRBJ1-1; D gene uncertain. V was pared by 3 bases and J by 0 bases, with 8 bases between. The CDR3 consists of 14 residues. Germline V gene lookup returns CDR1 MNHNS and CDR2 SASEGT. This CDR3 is CASSDRTLNTEAFF. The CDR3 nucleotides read TGTGCCAGCAGTGATCGAACACTGAACACTGAAGCTTTCTTT.

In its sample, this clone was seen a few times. CDR3 residues: CSVSQGANGYTF. The CDR3 DNA reads as TGCAGCGTATCACAGGGGGCCAACGGCTACACCTTC. The rearrangement uses TRBV29-1 and TRBJ1-2, with 9 bases fitting TRBD1. The ends lost 6 bases at V and 8 bases at J; junction bases unmatched: 7. The germline CDR1 and CDR2 sequences are SQVTM and ANQGSEA. This CDR3 region has 12 residues.

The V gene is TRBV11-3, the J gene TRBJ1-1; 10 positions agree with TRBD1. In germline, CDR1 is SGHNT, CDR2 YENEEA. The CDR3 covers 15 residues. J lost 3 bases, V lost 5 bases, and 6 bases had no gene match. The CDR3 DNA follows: TGTGCCAGCAGCCTACGGACAGGGGGGTACACTGAAGCTTTCTTT. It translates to CASSLRTGGYTEAFF.

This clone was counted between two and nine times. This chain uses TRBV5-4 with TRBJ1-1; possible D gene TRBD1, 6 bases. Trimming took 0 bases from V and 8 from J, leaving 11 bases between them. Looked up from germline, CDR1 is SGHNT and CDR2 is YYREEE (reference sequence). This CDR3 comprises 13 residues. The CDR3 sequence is CASSLEQGFEAFF. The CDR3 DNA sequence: TGTGCCAGCAGCTTGGAACAGGGATTCGAAGCTTTCTTT. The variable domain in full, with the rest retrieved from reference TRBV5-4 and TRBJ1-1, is ETGVTQSPTHLIKTRGQQVTLRCSSQSGHNTVSWYQQALGQGPQFIFQYYREEENGRGNFPPRFSGLQFPNYSSELNVNALELDDSALYLCASSLEQGFEAFFGQGTRLTVV.

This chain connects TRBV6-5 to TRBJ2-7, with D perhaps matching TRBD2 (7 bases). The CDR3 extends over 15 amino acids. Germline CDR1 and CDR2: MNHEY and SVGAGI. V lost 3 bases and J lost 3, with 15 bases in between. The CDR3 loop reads CASSYRGGPVYEQYF. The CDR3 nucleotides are TGTGCCAGCAGTTATAGGGGGGGTCCAGTCTACGAGCAGTACTTC.

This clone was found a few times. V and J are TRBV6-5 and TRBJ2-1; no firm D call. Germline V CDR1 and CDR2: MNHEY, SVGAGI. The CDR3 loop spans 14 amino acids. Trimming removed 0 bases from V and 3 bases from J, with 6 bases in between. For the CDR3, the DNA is TGTGCCAGCAGTTACTCGAGAGTCTACAATGAGCAGTTCTTC. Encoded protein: CASSYSRVYNEQFF.

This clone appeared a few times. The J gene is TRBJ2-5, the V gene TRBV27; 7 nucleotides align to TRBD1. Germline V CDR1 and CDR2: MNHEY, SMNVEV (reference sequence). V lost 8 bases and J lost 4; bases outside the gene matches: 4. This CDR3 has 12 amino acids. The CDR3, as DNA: TGTGCCAGCGGGACAGCCCGAGAGACCCAGTACTTC. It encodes CASGTARETQYF.

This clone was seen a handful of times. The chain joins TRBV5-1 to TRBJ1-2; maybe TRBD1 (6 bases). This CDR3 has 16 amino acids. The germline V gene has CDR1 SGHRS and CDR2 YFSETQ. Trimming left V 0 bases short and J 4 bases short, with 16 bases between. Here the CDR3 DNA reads TGCGCCAGCAGCTTGGGGACAGCGCAACAAGCCTATGGCTACACCTTC. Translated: CASSLGTAQQAYGYTF. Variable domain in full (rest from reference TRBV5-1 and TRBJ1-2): KAGVTQTPRYLIKTRGQQVTLSCSPISGHRSVSWYQQTPGQGLQFLFEYFSETQRNKGNFPGRFSGRQFSNSRSEMNVSTLELGDSALYLCASSLGTAQQAYGYTFGSGTRLTVV.

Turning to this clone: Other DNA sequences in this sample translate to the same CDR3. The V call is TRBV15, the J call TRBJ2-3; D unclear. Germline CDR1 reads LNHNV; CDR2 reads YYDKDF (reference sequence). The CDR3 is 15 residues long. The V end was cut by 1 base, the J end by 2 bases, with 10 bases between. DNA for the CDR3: TGTGCCACCAGCAGAGTCAGAACAGACACAGATACGCAGTATTTT. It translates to CATSRVRTDTDTQYF.

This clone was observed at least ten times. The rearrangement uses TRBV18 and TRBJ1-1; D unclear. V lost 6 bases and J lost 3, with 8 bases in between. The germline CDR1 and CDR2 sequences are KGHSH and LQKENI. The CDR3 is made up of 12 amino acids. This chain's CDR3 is CASSTLYTEAFF. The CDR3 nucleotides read TGTGCCAGCTCGACTTTGTACACTGAAGCTTTCTTT.

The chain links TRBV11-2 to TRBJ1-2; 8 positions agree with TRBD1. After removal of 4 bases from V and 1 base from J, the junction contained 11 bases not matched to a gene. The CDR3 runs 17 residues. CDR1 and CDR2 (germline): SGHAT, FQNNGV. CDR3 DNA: TGTGCCAGCAGCTCCGAACCACAGGGGGGGCTTAACTATGGCTACACCTTC. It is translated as CASSSEPQGGLNYGYTF. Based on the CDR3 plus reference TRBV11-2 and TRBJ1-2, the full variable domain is EAGVAQSPRYKIIEKRQSVAFWCNPISGHATLYWYQQILGQGPKLLIQFQNNGVVDDSQLPKDRFSAERLKGVDSTLKIQPAKLEDSAVYLCASSSEPQGGLNYGYTFGSGTRLTVV.